This TCR beta chain derives from a study of OX40 agonist ivuxolimab in advanced cancers. Study-level information: The drug used for patients, ivuxolimab, was an agonistic anti-OX40 (CD134) antibody. Study observations and caveats: Doses of 0.1 to 3.0 mg/kg were accompanied by clonal expansion of CD4+ and CD8+ blood T cells by week 6.

V shed 2 bases, J shed 3 bases, and the junction held 1 base outside the gene matches. Per germline, CDR1 SGHVS and CDR2 FQNEAQ. The CDR3 spans 14 residues. Concerning this clone itself: What it recognizes is unknown.

Repertoires were generated with immunoSEQ multiplex PCR, while TCRdb's copy carries only in-frame clones and drops some. The sample consists of tens of thousands of clones, about 88% of them appearing once. The material sequenced was CD4+ or CD8+ T cells sorted from blood, taken in a trial of the OX40 agonist ivuxolimab. The rearrangement joins TRBV7-8 to TRBJ2-1; TRBD2 matches at 7 bases. The receptor was isolated from an adult with an advanced solid tumor such as melanoma, head and neck, liver or kidney cancer. The CDR3 DNA reads TGTGCCAGCAGCTTAAGGGACTACTACAATGAGCAGTTCTTC. Protein product: CASSLRDYYNEQFF.